These T cell receptor beta chains were read from a single sample in a study of PD-L1 blockade in urothelial cancer. Method: immunoSEQ multiplex PCR; TCRdb's copy keeps in-frame clones and lacks some. The sample gives some 71,000 clones, 85% of which show up once; about 6.9% is in the top ten. The specimen comprised PBMCs, sampled around atezolizumab (anti-PD-L1) treatment. Every receptor here comes from a man between 40 and 49 years old with urothelial cancer. CDR3s include the opening cysteine and the closing phenylalanine or tryptophan. A D gene is named only where the DNA matches it firmly. Part of the rows lack a size; the others show once, few, many or a class for expanded clones.

j_gene | d_gene | v_gene | abundance | CDR3aa | CDR3nt
TRBJ2-7 | TRBD1 | TRBV7-2 | NA | CASSLGNRGREQYF | TGTGCCAGCAGCTTAGGCAACAGGGGGCGCGAGCAGTACTTC
TRBJ1-3 | NA | TRBV6-5 | once | CASSRQVGSGNTIYF | TGTGCCAGCAGTAGGCAGGTTGGCTCTGGAAACACCATATATTTT
TRBJ2-5 | TRBD2 | TRBV19 | NA | CASTPSGAGAQETQYF | TGTGCCAGCACCCCCAGCGGTGCGGGAGCCCAAGAGACCCAGTACTTC
TRBJ2-3 | NA | TRBV10-3 | NA | CAISESDRGTDTQYF | TGTGCCATCAGTGAGTCGGACAGAGGCACAGATACGCAGTATTTT
TRBJ2-5 | NA | TRBV30 | NA | CAWSVLEERGTQYF | TGTGCCTGGAGTGTACTGGAGGAAAGAGGGACCCAGTACTTC
TRBJ2-5 | NA | TRBV14 | NA | CASSQDPGNQYF | TGTGCCAGCAGCCAAGATCCGGGGAACCAGTACTTC
TRBJ1-5 | TRBD1 | TRBV27 | NA | CASSPGQDNQPQHF | TGTGCCAGCAGCCCTGGACAGGACAATCAGCCCCAGCATTTT
TRBJ2-2 | TRBD2 | TRBV5-6 | few | CASSDSGTSGELFF | TGTGCCAGCAGCGATAGCGGGACGAGCGGGGAGCTGTTTTTT
TRBJ2-1 | TRBD2 | TRBV6-5 | NA | CASRSSGSSYNEQFF | TGTGCCAGCAGGTCTAGCGGGAGCTCCTACAATGAGCAGTTCTTC
TRBJ2-4 | NA | TRBV4-1 | NA | CASSPLPDRPLAKNIQYF | TGCGCCAGCAGCCCCCTCCCAGACAGGCCTCTAGCCAAAAACATTCAGTACTTC
TRBJ2-5 | NA | TRBV27 | NA | CAIKERTYGVQYF | TGTGCCATTAAGGAAAGGACCTACGGGGTCCAGTACTTC
TRBJ2-1 | NA | TRBV28 | few | CASNLGGDASEQFF | TGTGCCAGCAACCTCGGCGGAGACGCATCCGAGCAGTTCTTC
TRBJ2-3 | TRBD1 | TRBV2 | NA | CASSDGDRGRGTDTQYF | TGTGCCAGCAGTGACGGGGACAGGGGTAGGGGCACAGATACGCAGTATTTT
TRBJ2-7 | NA | TRBV5-6 | NA | CASSSPGEQYF | TGTGCCAGCAGTTCCCCCGGCGAGCAGTACTTC
TRBJ2-7 | TRBD1 | TRBV28 | NA | CASSLFRRDRGSYEQYF | TGTGCCAGCAGTTTATTTCGGCGAGACAGGGGTTCCTACGAGCAGTACTTC
TRBJ2-4 | NA | TRBV10-3 | NA | CAMRGLPLAKNIQYF | TGTGCCATGCGGGGGCTGCCACTGGCCAAAAACATTCAGTACTTC
TRBJ2-1 | NA | TRBV5-5 | NA | CASSFSGQNNEQFF | TGTGCCAGCAGCTTTTCAGGCCAAAACAATGAGCAGTTCTTC
TRBJ2-7 | TRBD1 | TRBV11-3 | NA | CASSSGQGAYEQYF | TGTGCCAGCAGTTCAGGACAGGGGGCGTACGAGCAGTACTTC
TRBJ1-1 | NA | TRBV29-1 | NA | CSVEVWGGAEAFF | TGCAGCGTTGAAGTCTGGGGGGGGGCTGAAGCTTTCTTT
TRBJ1-2 | NA | TRBV19 | NA | CASSRAQRNGYTF | TGTGCCAGTAGTAGGGCCCAGCGGAATGGCTACACCTTC
TRBJ2-3 | TRBD1 | TRBV7-3 | NA | CASSLTGQGAKSDTQYF | TGTGCCAGCAGCTTAACCGGACAGGGGGCAAAATCAGATACGCAGTATTTT
TRBJ2-5 | TRBD2 | TRBV5-4 | NA | CASGASGPFSRETQYF | TGTGCCAGCGGGGCTAGCGGCCCCTTTTCTAGAGAGACCCAGTACTTC
TRBJ2-2 | NA | TRBV28 | NA | CASSLAAGMNTGELFF | TGTGCCAGCAGTTTAGCGGCGGGGATGAACACCGGGGAGCTGTTTTTT
TRBJ2-3 | TRBD2 | TRBV5-6 | NA | CASSRSGGVSGGTDTQYF | TGTGCCAGCAGCCGATCCGGGGGGGTTAGCGGAGGTACAGATACGCAGTATTTT
TRBJ2-1 | TRBD2 | TRBV5-6 | NA | CASSSHRGGSYNEQFF | TGTGCCAGCAGTTCCCATCGGGGGGGCTCCTACAATGAGCAGTTCTTC
TRBJ2-1 | NA | TRBV5-1 | NA | CASSRGPLDEQFF | TGCGCCAGCAGCCGCGGGCCGCTGGATGAGCAGTTCTTC
TRBJ1-5 | NA | TRBV30 | NA | CAWTPGGASDQPQHF | TGTGCCTGGACCCCGGGGGGGGCCTCAGATCAGCCCCAGCATTTT
TRBJ2-1 | TRBD2 | TRBV9 | NA | CASARASGGGNEQFF | TGTGCCAGCGCTAGGGCTAGCGGGGGTGGGAATGAGCAGTTCTTC
TRBJ2-4 | TRBD2 | TRBV27 | once | CASSPLAGVGNIQYF | TGTGCCAGCAGTCCCTTAGCGGGAGTAGGGAACATTCAGTACTTC
TRBJ2-1 | NA | TRBV19 | once | CASSIEGGDFNEQFF | TGTGCCAGTAGTATCGAGGGCGGGGATTTCAATGAGCAGTTCTTC
TRBJ1-2 | NA | TRBV28 | once | CASSFPGVQSYTF | TGTGCCAGCAGTTTTCCAGGGGTTCAGAGCTACACCTTC
TRBJ2-5 | NA | TRBV10-1 | NA | CASSVGRGQTQYF | TGCGCCAGCAGTGTCGGCAGGGGCCAGACCCAGTACTTC
TRBJ2-5 | TRBD1 | TRBV5-4 | NA | CASSTRQGAQETQYF | TGTGCCAGCAGCACGAGACAGGGGGCCCAAGAGACCCAGTACTTC
TRBJ2-3 | NA | TRBV5-1 | NA | CASSLGLGRERFTDTQYF | TGCGCCAGCAGCTTGGGGTTAGGCCGGGAAAGGTTCACAGATACGCAGTATTTT
TRBJ1-1 | NA | TRBV4-2 | NA | CASSQSIVNTEAFF | TGTGCCAGCAGCCAAAGCATTGTGAACACTGAAGCTTTCTTT
TRBJ2-4 | NA | TRBV30 | few | CAWSRSRDPTYF | TGTGCCTGGAGTCGATCGCGGGACCCGACATACTTC
TRBJ2-5 | NA | TRBV28 | medium-sized | CASSLGTVQETQYF | TGTGCCAGCAGTCTCGGGACTGTTCAAGAGACCCAGTACTTC
TRBJ2-1 | NA | TRBV2 | NA | CASSVGSSGSDEQFF | TGTGCCAGCAGTGTCGGATCAAGCGGGTCTGATGAGCAGTTCTTC
TRBJ2-7 | NA | TRBV7-8 | NA | CASSLLLTSYEQYF | TGTGCCAGCAGCTTACTACTCACCTCCTACGAGCAGTACTTC
TRBJ1-1 | TRBD1 | TRBV28 | NA | CASSLFTGGWAFF | TGTGCCAGCAGTTTGTTCACAGGGGGATGGGCTTTCTTT
TRBJ2-7 | NA | TRBV7-2 | once | CASSLYMAGSDEQYF | TGTGCCAGCAGCTTATACATGGCGGGGAGTGACGAGCAGTACTTC
TRBJ2-6 | NA | TRBV5-1 | NA | CASRDSGFSGANVLTF | TGCGCCAGCCGCGACAGTGGCTTCTCTGGGGCCAACGTCCTGACTTTC
TRBJ2-7 | TRBD2 | TRBV7-6 | NA | CASSQGGGIYEQYF | TGTGCCAGCAGCCAGGGCGGGGGTATATACGAGCAGTACTTC
TRBJ1-1 | NA | TRBV5-1 | NA | CASSLGGNTEAFF | TGCGCCAGCAGCTTGGGAGGGAACACTGAAGCTTTCTTT
TRBJ1-1 | TRBD1 | TRBV2 | NA | CASKDRENTEAFF | TGTGCCAGCAAGGACAGGGAGAACACTGAAGCTTTCTTT
TRBJ1-2 | TRBD1 | TRBV6-4 | few | CASRPQPGDRDGYTF | TGTGCCAGCAGACCACAACCGGGAGACAGGGATGGCTACACCTTC
TRBJ1-1 | NA | TRBV28 | NA | CASSFLQGNTEAFF | TGTGCCAGCAGTTTCCTTCAGGGGAACACTGAAGCTTTCTTT
TRBJ2-3 | NA | TRBV10-3 | NA | CAIGASGTSTDTQYF | TGTGCCATCGGAGCTTCCGGGACAAGCACAGATACGCAGTATTTT
TRBJ2-5 | TRBD2 | TRBV7-2 | NA | CASSPRGAGLETQYF | TGTGCCAGCAGCCCACGGGGAGCGGGGCTGGAGACCCAGTACTTC
TRBJ1-4 | NA | TRBV7-8 | NA | CASSLAVATNEKLFF | TGTGCCAGCAGCTTAGCGGTAGCAACTAATGAAAAACTGTTTTTT
TRBJ2-3 | NA | TRBV2 | NA | CARAEDTQYF | TGTGCCAGAGCGGAAGATACGCAGTATTTT
TRBJ2-5 | NA | TRBV4-1 | NA | CASSQEYEETQYF | TGCGCCAGCAGCCAAGAGTACGAGGAGACCCAGTACTTC
TRBJ1-2 | NA | TRBV29-1 | NA | CSAGTHNYGYTF | TGCAGCGCCGGGACTCATAACTATGGCTACACCTTC
TRBJ2-7 | TRBD2 | TRBV5-1 | NA | CASSKASGIDLREQYF | TGCGCCAGCAGCAAAGCAAGCGGGATTGATCTACGAGAGCAGTACTTC